The 27 T cell receptor beta chains below come from one sample, sequenced in a study of T cell responses to AZD1222 COVID-19 vaccine. TCRdb's table, derived via immunoSEQ multiplex PCR, lists solely in-frame clones and lacks some. The sample has about 88,000 clones, around 91% seen once. Sequences were derived from peripheral blood, sampled on day 0 of MenACWY control vaccination. The receptors were gathered from an adult in good health.

The chain recombines TRBV28 with TRBJ1-5; D is perhaps TRBD1 (5 bases). V was shortened by 5 bases and J by 0 bases, with 11 bases between the two germline ends. Germline V gene sequence: CDR1 MDHEN, CDR2 SYDVKM. The CDR3 has 15 residues. CDR3 bases: TGTGCCAGCAGTCCGTGGGACGGTAGCAATCAGCCCCAGCATTTT. Translation gives CASSPWDGSNQPQHF.

The DNA of the CDR3 is TGTGCCAGCTCCCCTCCTGGACAGGGGTCCCTCGAGCAGTACTTC. Protein: CASSPPGQGSLEQYF. The chain has TRBV18 and TRBJ2-7; 9 positions match TRBD1. The CDR3 covers 15 residues. The trim removed 6 bases at V and 6 bases at J, leaving 12 bases unmatched. Germline-derived CDR1 and CDR2 are KGHSH and LQKENI. Drawing the rest from reference TRBV18 and TRBJ2-7, the complete variable domain is NAGVMQNPRHLVRRRGQEARLRCSPMKGHSHVYWYRQLPEEGLKFMVYLQKENIIDESGMPKERFSAEFPKEGPSILRIQQVVRGDSAAYFCASSPPGQGSLEQYFGPGTRLTVT.

This sequence joins TRBV4-2 and TRBJ1-1; no definite D call. Trimming removed 4 bases at V and 5 bases at J, with 11 bases between. The CDR3 covers 13 residues. CDR1 and CDR2 from the germline V gene are LGHNA and YNFKEQ. The CDR3 DNA reads TGTGCCAGCAGCCCCGATGTGCGAACTGAAGCTTTCTTT. Translated, it gives CASSPDVRTEAFF.

This clone appeared once. The CDR3 DNA reads as TGTGCCAGCAGTTTCCGAGACACTGAAGCTTTCTTT. It codes for CASSFRDTEAFF. The chain joins TRBV12-3 or TRBV12-4 to TRBJ1-1; D is unclear. Trimming removed 3 bases from V and 3 bases from J, with 5 bases in between. The CDR3 is 12 residues long.

The V call is TRBV6-1, the J call TRBJ1-2; 7 positions match TRBD1. This CDR3 has 17 residues. The V gene's germline CDR1 is MNHNS and CDR2 SASEGT. Losses at the gene ends were 2 bases for V and 4 bases for J; bases not matched to a gene: 13. The CDR3 region has the DNA TGTGCCAGCAGTGAAAATAGGGGGACAGCCTTAGCCTATGGCTACACCTTC. This gives the protein CASSENRGTALAYGYTF.

V gene TRBV14 combines with J gene TRBJ2-7, with D hard to call. CDR3 size: 11 residues. V lost 1 base, J lost 2 bases, and 0 bases lay in between. Per germline, CDR1 SGHDN and CDR2 FVKESK. The CDR3 protein is CASSQAYEQYF. CDR3 nucleotide sequence: TGTGCCAGCAGCCAAGCCTACGAGCAGTACTTC.

Only one count was recorded for this clone. The chain is built from TRBV2 and TRBJ2-7, with D maybe TRBD2 (6 bases). V was trimmed by 6 bases and J by 3 bases, leaving 9 bases between them. The CDR3 length is 12 residues. The V gene's germline CDR1 is SNHLY and CDR2 FYNNEI. CDR3 residues: CASSETSYEQYF. CDR3 in DNA: TGTGCCAGCAGCGAGACTAGCTACGAGCAGTACTTC.

The gene calls are TRBV6-5 and TRBJ2-3; 9 bases are a match to TRBD1. This CDR3 comprises 15 residues. Germline V gene sequence: CDR1 MNHEY, CDR2 SVGAGI. J was trimmed by 1 base and V by 5 bases; bases with no gene match: 4. CDR3 DNA: TGTGCCAGCAGTCCCCACAGGGGGCGCACAGATACGCAGTATTTT. Translating gives CASSPHRGRTDTQYF.

The V gene is TRBV28, the J gene TRBJ2-7; D perhaps matches TRBD2 (5 bases). The germline V gene encodes CDR1 MDHEN and CDR2 SYDVKM. This CDR3 spans 14 amino acids. The V end lost 7 bases, the J end lost 6 bases, and 19 bases lay between the germline ends. The CDR3 reads CASTLSRGWGEQYF. The CDR3 nucleotides are TGTGCCAGCACCCTAAGTCGGGGATGGGGCGAGCAGTACTTC. The variable domain in full, with the rest retrieved from reference TRBV28 and TRBJ2-7, is DVKVTQSSRYLVKRTGEKVFLECVQDMDHENMFWYRQDPGLGLRLIYFSYDVKMKEKGDIPEGYSVSREKKERFSLILESASTNQTSMYLCASTLSRGWGEQYFGPGTRLTVT.

This chain uses TRBV11-3 with TRBJ2-5; 7 bases are shared with TRBD2. J lost 4 bases, V lost 1 base, and 6 bases had no gene match. There are 15 residues in the CDR3. Germline V gene sequence: CDR1 SGHNT, CDR2 YENEEA. DNA of the CDR3: TGTGCCAGCAGCTTAGGATCGGGAGGAGGAGAGACCCAGTACTTC. This codes for CASSLGSGGGETQYF.

This chain connects TRBV14 to TRBJ2-7, with no clear D. The length of the CDR3 is 11 residues. V was cut by 4 bases and J by 7 bases, with 8 bases left in between. The germline V gene has CDR1 SGHDN and CDR2 FVKESK. Here the CDR3 reads CASSRLGEQYF. CDR3 in DNA: TGTGCCAGCAGCCGGCTAGGAGAGCAGTACTTC.

V is TRBV7-5 and J is TRBJ1-1; the table's TRBD1 call for D was not verified on the DNA. TRBV7-5 is given as a pseudogene. The CDR3 sequence is 16 residues long. CDR3: CARSFGTGERITEAFF. CDR3 nucleotide sequence: TGTGCCAGAAGCTTTGGTACAGGGGAAAGGATCACTGAAGCTTTCTTT.

CDR3 DNA sequence: TGCGCCAGCAGGGAGGGGACCGAGAACACAGATACGCAGTATTTT. Encoded protein: CASREGTENTDTQYF. This chain connects TRBV10-1 to TRBJ2-3, with a weak D call TRBD2 (6 bases). The germline V gene encodes CDR1 WNHNN and CDR2 SYGVQD (reference sequence). This CDR3 is built from 15 residues. V shed 6 bases and J shed 2 bases, with 15 bases lying between them.

The chain joins TRBV12-3 or TRBV12-4 to TRBJ1-6, with no clear D. This CDR3 has 12 amino acids. Trimming stripped 5 bases from V and 6 bases from J, with 5 bases between. The CDR3: CASSRSNSPLHF. DNA of the CDR3: TGTGCCAGCAGTCGGAGTAATTCACCCCTCCACTTT.

The chain recombines TRBV14 with TRBJ1-1; possible D gene TRBD1, 5 bases. V gave up 1 base and J gave up 9 bases, with 12 bases separating them. The CDR3 totals 13 residues. Germline lookup yields CDR1 SGHDN and CDR2 FVKESK. The CDR3 DNA reads as TGTGCCAGCAGCCAAGTTTTTCGGGGCCAAGCTTTCTTT. Translating gives CASSQVFRGQAFF. The full variable domain, with the rest looked up from reference TRBV14 and TRBJ1-1, is EAGVTQFPSHSVIEKGQTVTLRCDPISGHDNLYWYRRVMGKEIKFLLHFVKESKQDESGMPNNRFLAERTGGTYSTLKVQPAELEDSGVYFCASSQVFRGQAFFGQGTRLTVV.

The genes are TRBV6-5 and TRBJ2-7, with a possible D match to TRBD2 (6 bases). The CDR3 sequence is 15 residues long. Germline-derived CDR1 and CDR2 are MNHEY and SVGAGI. The V end was cut by 0 bases, the J end by 4 bases, with 13 bases between. This CDR3 reads CASSYSSGEKYEQYF. CDR3 DNA sequence: TGTGCCAGCAGTTACTCGTCGGGGGAAAAGTACGAGCAGTACTTC.

This chain uses TRBV28 with TRBJ2-3; 11 bases agree with TRBD1. The CDR3 length is 16 residues. The junction had 4 bases not matched to a gene; V was cut back by 5 bases and J by 0 bases. In germline, CDR1 is MDHEN, CDR2 SYDVKM. The chain's CDR3 is CASSPRDRGSTDTQYF. CDR3 sequence (DNA): TGTGCCAGCAGTCCCCGGGACAGGGGGAGCACAGATACGCAGTATTTT.

The chain couples TRBV15 to TRBJ1-3, with unresolved D. Germline values: CDR1 LNHNV, CDR2 YYDKDF (reference sequence). The CDR3 runs 14 residues. Trimming removed 0 bases at V and 4 bases at J, with 7 bases between. The chain's CDR3 is CATSRDRLGNTIYF. Here the CDR3 DNA reads TGTGCCACCAGCAGAGATCGTTTGGGAAACACCATATATTTT.

The chain is built from TRBV3-1 (or the pseudogene TRBV3-2) and TRBJ2-3; a weak D match, TRBD2 (5 bases). CDR1 LGHDT and CDR2 YNNKEL come from the germline V gene (reference sequence). V lost 0 bases and J 1 base, leaving 8 bases between the germline ends. CDR3 size: 15 residues. For the CDR3, the DNA is TGTGCCAGCAGCCAAGACGCGAGGGGCACAGATACGCAGTATTTT. Protein product: CASSQDARGTDTQYF.

The chain couples TRBV9 to TRBJ2-1; 14 bases fit TRBD2. The CDR3 has 16 amino acids. The V gene's germline CDR1 is SGDLS and CDR2 YYNGEE. V lost 4 bases and J lost 9; bases outside the gene matches: 9. The CDR3 region has the DNA TGTGCCAGCAGCCGAGGACTAGCGGGAGGAGGGGCTGAGCAGTTCTTC. The encoded protein is CASSRGLAGGGAEQFF. Using reference TRBV9 and TRBJ2-1 for the parts outside the CDR3, the full variable domain is DSGVTQTPKHLITATGQRVTLRCSPRSGDLSVYWYQQSLDQGLQFLIQYYNGEERAKGNILERFSAQQFPDLHSELNLSSLELGDSALYFCASSRGLAGGGAEQFFGPGTRLTVL.

The chain links TRBV7-9 to TRBJ1-3, with TRBD1 as a possible D gene (5 bases). The CDR3 loop spans 15 amino acids. V dropped 2 bases and J dropped 4 bases, with 12 bases sitting between them. In germline, CDR1 is SEHNR, CDR2 FQNEAQ (reference sequence). CDR3 loop: CASSLTGTGGNTIYF. The CDR3 coding sequence is TGTGCCAGCAGCTTAACGGGGACCGGGGGAAACACCATATATTTT.

The chain has TRBV3-1 (or the pseudogene TRBV3-2) and TRBJ2-5; no clear D gene. Trimming shortened V by 4 bases and J by 5 bases, and 11 bases separated the two germline ends. The CDR3 covers 13 residues. Germline V lookup: CDR1 LGHDT, CDR2 YNNKEL (reference sequence). As DNA, the CDR3 is TGTGCCAGCAGCCGACTGGTACCGGAGACCCAGTACTTC. It specifies CASSRLVPETQYF.

The chain couples TRBV6-2 or TRBV6-3 to TRBJ1-1; D not resolved. The CDR3 sequence is 14 residues long. Germline V CDR1 and CDR2: MNHEY, SVGEGT. Trimming removed 1 base from V and 2 bases from J, with 8 bases in between. The CDR3 sequence: CASSYFTGNTEAFF. The CDR3 DNA reads TGTGCCAGCAGTTACTTCACTGGCAACACTGAAGCTTTCTTT.

On this clone itself: The junction and the germline gene differ at one end; a read error may be behind it. The V and J genes are TRBV28 and TRBJ2-7; D is ambiguous. From germline, CDR1 is MDHEN and CDR2 SYDVKM. This CDR3 region has 13 residues. CDR3: CASSDMTPISGNF. Here the CDR3 DNA reads TGTGCCAGCAGTGACATGACCCCTATTTCGGGTAACTTC.

The chain joins TRBV28 to TRBJ1-5; no clear D gene. The CDR3 has 14 amino acids. Germline assignment: CDR1 MDHEN and CDR2 SYDVKM. Trimming shortened V by 3 bases and J by 1 base, and 7 bases separated the two germline ends. CDR3 sequence (DNA): TGTGCCAGCAGTTTGATGAGGAGCAATCAGCCCCAGCATTTT. Translating gives CASSLMRSNQPQHF.

The rearrangement joins TRBV5-1 to TRBJ1-4, with D perhaps TRBD1 (5 bases). The CDR3 sequence is 14 residues long. Germline values: CDR1 SGHRS, CDR2 YFSETQ. Trimming stripped 3 bases from V and 5 bases from J, with 11 bases between. The CDR3 DNA is TGCGCCAGCAGCTCAGGGACGGAAAATGAAAAACTGTTTTTT. Translation: CASSSGTENEKLFF.

CDR3 region: CSASSGVVGAQETQYF. Written as DNA, the CDR3 is TGCAGTGCTAGTTCTGGGGTAGTGGGAGCCCAAGAGACCCAGTACTTC. This chain links TRBV20-1 with TRBJ2-5; tentatively, D is TRBD2 (5 bases). The germline V gene encodes CDR1 DFQATT and CDR2 SNEGSKA (reference sequence). This CDR3 region has 16 residues. Trimming removed 3 bases from V and 1 base from J, with 18 bases in between.